The 23 T cell receptor beta chains below all came from one sample that was sequenced in a study of CD8 T cells in Susac syndrome. RNA in amounts of about 0.5 to 1 ug was reverse transcribed with random hexamers. TCRdb ran MiXCR on the immunoSEQ multiplex PCR reads and lists one entry per CDR3 protein. This repertoire shows 190,000 or so distinct CDR3 sequences, roughly 95% found once; its top ten account for approximately 0.097%. The sample was CD4+ T cells from PBMCs. These receptor sequences come from a human donor with multiple sclerosis.

The chain carries TRBV6-6 and TRBJ2-5; possibly TRBD2 for D (6 bases). Trimming removed 2 bases from V and 4 bases from J, with 11 bases in between. CDR3 length equals 14 residues. Germline loops: CDR1 MNHNY, CDR2 SVGAGI (reference sequence). CDR3 sequence: CASSYGPGAETQYF. The CDR3 DNA follows: TGTGCCAGCAGTTACGGACCGGGAGCAGAGACCCAGTACTTC.

The chain links TRBV6-5 to TRBJ2-5; no definite D call. Germline V gene sequence: CDR1 MNHEY, CDR2 SVGAGI. The length of the CDR3 is 15 residues. V shed 2 bases and J shed 2 bases, with 12 bases lying between them. The CDR3, as DNA: TGTGCCAGCAGTTACGTCCCTGTCGGTCAAGAGACCCAGTACTTC. Its protein is CASSYVPVGQETQYF.

The chain has TRBV5-1 and TRBJ1-1, with D uncertain. V gave up 0 bases and J gave up 0 bases, with 9 bases separating them. The CDR3 length is 15 residues. Germline lookup yields CDR1 SGHRS and CDR2 YFSETQ. The CDR3 reads CASSLGTQVNTEAFF. The CDR3, as DNA: TGCGCCAGCAGCTTGGGGACTCAGGTGAACACTGAAGCTTTCTTT.

This clonotype has more than one count but fewer than ten. The chain joins TRBV12-3 or TRBV12-4 to TRBJ1-5; D gene uncertain. The V and J ends lost 1 base and 0 bases respectively, with 4 bases between them. This CDR3 region has 14 residues. This chain's CDR3 is CASSLVGSNQPQHF. The CDR3 DNA reads as TGTGCCAGCAGTTTAGTCGGTAGCAATCAGCCCCAGCATTTT.

The chain links TRBV5-1 to TRBJ2-5; 8 nucleotides agree with TRBD1. CDR3 size: 15 residues. Germline CDR1 SGHRS, CDR2 YFSETQ. V lost 5 bases and J lost 5; bases outside the gene matches: 11. For the CDR3, the DNA is TGCGCCAGCAGTTTTGGGGGACAGGCACGGGAGACCCAGTACTTC. This sequence encodes CASSFGGQARETQYF.

The V and J genes are TRBV10-3 and TRBJ2-1; D not certain. The CDR3 totals 13 residues. Germline values: CDR1 ENHRY, CDR2 SYGVKD. Trimming removed 6 bases from V and 6 bases from J, with 12 bases in between. Here the CDR3 DNA reads TGTGCCATCAGGGGATCAGGTCCCAATGAGCAGTTCTTC. Translation gives CAIRGSGPNEQFF.

V is TRBV24-1 and J is TRBJ2-7; no firm D call. This CDR3 is built from 15 residues. CDR1 and CDR2 (germline): KGHDR, SFDVKD. Trimming took off 5 bases at V and 0 bases at J, with 13 bases between the two ends. CDR3 sequence (DNA): TGTGCCACCAGTGTTTCCCCGGATTGCTCCTACGAGCAGTACTTC. It codes for CATSVSPDCSYEQYF.

The J gene is TRBJ1-1, the V gene TRBV3-1; D is unresolved. The CDR3 has 12 residues. Trimming shortened V by 1 base and J by 8 bases, and 8 bases separated the two germline ends. Germline V lookup: CDR1 LGHDT, CDR2 YNNKEL (reference sequence). The CDR3 spells CASSQGGREAFF. The DNA for the CDR3 is TGTGCCAGCAGCCAAGGCGGGAGAGAAGCTTTCTTT.

The V gene is TRBV6-5, the J gene TRBJ2-6, with unresolved D. Germline CDR1 reads MNHEY; CDR2 reads SVGAGI. The CDR3 is made up of 17 amino acids. Trimming pared 0 bases from V and 2 bases from J, leaving 11 bases between. CDR3 bases: TGTGCCAGCAGTTACTCGTCGTTAACACCTGGGGCCAACGTCCTGACTTTC. Its protein product is CASSYSSLTPGANVLTF.

J is TRBJ2-3 and V is TRBV9; D may be TRBD2 (7 bases). Germline V gene data show CDR1 as SGDLS and CDR2 as YYNGEE. V lost 6 bases and J 0 bases, leaving 14 bases between the germline ends. The CDR3 has 15 residues. Here the CDR3 reads CASNLGGASTDTQYF. The DNA of the CDR3 is TGTGCCAGCAACCTTGGGGGGGCTAGCACAGATACGCAGTATTTT.

The CDR3 loop is CATSRDLGGGADEQYF. CDR3 coding DNA: TGTGCCACCAGCAGAGATCTTGGCGGGGGGGCAGACGAGCAGTACTTC. The chain couples TRBV15 to TRBJ2-7, with 9 bases that match TRBD2. Looked up from germline, CDR1 is LNHNV and CDR2 is YYDKDF (reference sequence). V was clipped by 0 bases and J by 5 bases; unmatched bases: 8. This CDR3 has 16 amino acids.

This chain uses TRBV20-1 with TRBJ1-2; 9 bases fit TRBD1. V shed 6 bases and J 6 bases; nucleotides not matched to a gene: 2. The germline CDR1 and CDR2 sequences are DFQATT and SNEGSKA (reference sequence). The CDR3 is 11 amino acids. DNA for the CDR3: TGCAGTGCGAGGACAGGGGATGGCTACACCTTC. Translated: CSARTGDGYTF.

This clonotype was seen a single time. The rearrangement joins TRBV5-1 to TRBJ1-6, with D perhaps TRBD1 (6 bases). Germline CDR1 is SGHRS and CDR2 is YFSETQ. V was clipped by 0 bases and J by 6 bases, with 10 bases between them. The CDR3 sequence is 15 residues long. In DNA, the CDR3 is TGCGCCAGCAGCTTGGTAGGGGGGCGTAATTCACCCCTCCACTTT. Amino acid sequence: CASSLVGGRNSPLHF.

This chain uses TRBV6-5 with TRBJ2-3; TRBD1 is a possible D gene (5 bases). V lost 4 bases to trimming and J lost 0 bases, with 11 bases between them. CDR1 and CDR2 from the germline V gene are MNHEY and SVGAGI. The CDR3 covers 15 residues. In DNA form, the CDR3 reads TGTGCCAGCAGTTTGACAGCCCGCAGCACAGATACGCAGTATTTT. Protein: CASSLTARSTDTQYF.

This chain joins TRBV11-2 and TRBJ2-7; D gene unclear. Trimming stripped 5 bases from V and 8 bases from J, with 22 bases between. The CDR3 is 15 residues long. CDR1 and CDR2 from the germline V gene are SGHAT and FQNNGV. This CDR3 is CASSPGWPPDRKQYF. The CDR3 region has the DNA TGTGCCAGCAGCCCCGGGTGGCCCCCTGATAGGAAGCAGTACTTC.

The chain has TRBV13 and TRBJ2-5, with D possibly being TRBD1 or TRBD2 (6 bases each). Germline assignment: CDR1 PRHDT and CDR2 FYEKMQ (reference sequence). V was cut by 7 bases and J by 5 bases, with 17 bases left in between. The CDR3 has 14 amino acids. The CDR3 protein is CASTRRGAVETQYF. CDR3 bases: TGTGCCAGCACCAGAAGGGGGGCGGTTGAGACCCAGTACTTC. Combining the CDR3 with reference TRBV13 and TRBJ2-5 gives the whole variable domain AAGVIQSPRHLIKEKRETATLKCYPIPRHDTVYWYQQGPGQDPQFLISFYEKMQSDKGSIPDRFSAQQFSDYHSELNMSSLELGDSALYFCASTRRGAVETQYFGPGTRLLVL.

The gene calls are TRBV4-2 and TRBJ2-2; 10 nucleotides match TRBD2. Germline loops: CDR1 LGHNA, CDR2 YNFKEQ. The CDR3 runs 16 residues. V trimming: 4 bases; J trimming: 1 base; junction bases outside the gene matches: 3. CDR3 region: CASSPIAGGNTGELFF. The CDR3 nucleotides read TGTGCCAGCAGCCCCATAGCGGGGGGGAACACCGGGGAGCTGTTTTTT.

This chain connects TRBV11-2 to TRBJ2-7; maybe TRBD2 (6 bases). This CDR3 has 13 residues. The V gene lost 0 bases and the J gene lost 9 bases, with 12 bases spanning the gap. Germline assignment: CDR1 SGHAT and CDR2 FQNNGV. DNA for the CDR3: TGTGCCAGCAGCTTAGATGGGCAGGGAGGGCAGTACTTC. Translated, it gives CASSLDGQGGQYF.

The chain uses TRBV30 and TRBJ2-5, with 8 bases matching TRBD2. Trimming cost V 6 bases and J 4 bases; bases outside gene matches: 4. This CDR3 contains 12 residues. Germline assignment: CDR1 GTSNPN and CDR2 SVGIG (reference sequence). CDR3 sequence (DNA): TGTGCCTGCCCCGGGGGGGGAGAGACCCAGTACTTC. Residues: CACPGGGETQYF.

Only one count was recorded for this clonotype. The chain is built from TRBV29-1 and TRBJ2-5; 9 bases fit TRBD1. Germline V lookup: CDR1 SQVTM, CDR2 ANQGSEA. This CDR3 contains 13 residues. V lost 7 bases, J lost 2 bases, and 5 bases stayed unmatched. CDR3 in amino acids: CSADRGIQETQYF. The CDR3 DNA reads as TGCAGCGCTGACAGGGGGATTCAAGAGACCCAGTACTTC.

The chain is built from TRBV12-3 or TRBV12-4 and TRBJ1-1, with a tentative D call TRBD1 (5 bases). Between the trimmed V and J ends, which lost 1 base and 7 bases, there was a span of 7 bases. This CDR3 contains 12 residues. The CDR3 sequence is CASSLVRGEAFF. CDR3 nucleotide sequence: TGTGCCAGCAGTTTAGTGAGGGGTGAAGCTTTCTTT.

The gene calls are TRBV30 and TRBJ1-1; D is possibly TRBD1 (5 bases). V was trimmed by 7 bases and J by 1 base, leaving 10 bases between them. The CDR3 contains 12 residues. Germline assignment: CDR1 GTSNPN and CDR2 SVGIG (reference sequence). CDR3 bases: TGTGCCTACGGAGGACAGAACACTGAAGCTTTCTTT. It specifies CAYGGQNTEAFF.

V and J are TRBV9 and TRBJ1-2; 7 bases match TRBD1. The germline V gene has CDR1 SGDLS and CDR2 YYNGEE. The CDR3 totals 13 residues. The ends lost 4 bases at V and 8 bases at J; junction bases unmatched: 8. The CDR3 DNA reads as TGTGCCAGCAGCCGGGACAGCCGCTGGGGCTACACCTTC. Its protein product is CASSRDSRWGYTF.